Listed here is a single T cell receptor (beta chain). Its antigen is unidentified. TCRdb itself ran the 5' RACE reads through MiXCR, one entry per CDR3 protein. This sample has hundreds of thousands of distinct CDR3 sequences, with around 19% found just once. Germline V gene data show CDR1 as LGHNT and CDR2 as FRNRAP. CDR3 size: 18 residues. J gave up 6 bases and V 4 bases, and 15 bases lay outside the gene matches. This sample was taken from a study of T-cell memory formation after mild COVID-19. At the level of the study: Each donor largely had its own TCR clusters. General study findings and limits: Shrinking CD4+ clones resided mostly in CM and EM, and CD8+ ones in EMRA.

This chain connects TRBV12-5 to TRBJ2-2; 9 positions agree with TRBD1. This TCR was sampled from a man aged 18-30 years who had mild COVID-19 (a few samples of this study predate the infection). Cell type and time point are not known. The sequenced sample consisted of PBMCs or a T cell subset sorted from them (not recorded which). In nucleotides, the CDR3 is TGTGCTAGTGGTTCCAATTACGGGACAGGGAAGAATCCCGGGGAGCTGTTTTTT. This gives the protein CASGSNYGTGKNPGELFF.